The rows below give T cell receptor beta chains drawn from one sample of a study of technical replicates of blood from several donors. The assay was immunoSEQ multiplex PCR, and TCRdb's table has in-frame clones only and misses some. This table has roughly 50,000 clones, 85% to 95% appearing once. The source material was PBMCs. Every receptor here comes from a human donor in good health. Some clones in this sample may be carry-over from other donors' samples. Each CDR3 is given with its conserved first and last residue. The D gene is left open where the match is weak. Clone size is stated in some rows and not others, as once, few, many or a class when expanded.

clone size: -
D gene: TRBD2
V gene: TRBV29-1
J gene: TRBJ2-7
CDR3 DNA: TGCAGCGTGCGGACTAGCGGGATCTACGAGCAGTACTTC
CDR3 protein: CSVRTSGIYEQYF

clone size: -
D gene: -
V gene: TRBV7-9
J gene: TRBJ1-4
CDR3 DNA: TGTGCCAGCAGCCCGGGGAGGGCCTATGAAAAACTGTTTTTT
CDR3 protein: CASSPGRAYEKLFF

clone size: -
D gene: -
V gene: TRBV18
J gene: TRBJ2-3
CDR3 DNA: TGTGCCAGCTCACCACTGCAGGGAAGCACAGATACGCAGTATTTT
CDR3 protein: CASSPLQGSTDTQYF

clone size: -
D gene: TRBD2
V gene: TRBV30
J gene: TRBJ2-1
CDR3 DNA: TGTGCCCGCGGGAGTTACAATGAGCAGTTCTTC
CDR3 protein: CARGSYNEQFF

clone size: -
D gene: -
V gene: TRBV18
J gene: TRBJ1-1
CDR3 DNA: TGTGCCAGCTCACCACAAAGAGGTGAAGCTTTCTTT
CDR3 protein: CASSPQRGEAFF

clone size: -
D gene: -
V gene: TRBV27
J gene: TRBJ2-7
CDR3 DNA: TGTGCCAGCAGTTTAGGCGGCGCCCTTGCCTACGAGCAGTACTTC
CDR3 protein: CASSLGGALAYEQYF

clone size: -
D gene: TRBD1
V gene: TRBV10-3
J gene: TRBJ2-2
CDR3 DNA: TGTGCCACAGAACAGGGGATCGGCGGGGAGCTGTTTTTT
CDR3 protein: CATEQGIGGELFF

clone size: -
D gene: -
V gene: TRBV6-6
J gene: TRBJ1-2
CDR3 DNA: TGTGCCAGCAATCCTGGGACTTCTAACTATGGCTACACCTTC
CDR3 protein: CASNPGTSNYGYTF

clone size: -
D gene: -
V gene: TRBV29-1
J gene: TRBJ2-1
CDR3 DNA: TGCAGCGCCTCGGGCTCCTACAATGAGCAGTTCTTC
CDR3 protein: CSASGSYNEQFF

clone size: -
D gene: TRBD2
V gene: TRBV4-2
J gene: TRBJ2-2
CDR3 DNA: TGTGCCAGCAGCCAAGATCCCAGCGGGAGGGCCCGGACCGGGGAGCTGTTTTTT
CDR3 protein: CASSQDPSGRARTGELFF

clone size: -
D gene: TRBD1
V gene: TRBV7-2
J gene: TRBJ1-2
CDR3 DNA: TGTGCCAGCAGCTCGGACAGGGGAGCCTATGGCTACACCTTC
CDR3 protein: CASSSDRGAYGYTF

clone size: -
D gene: -
V gene: TRBV19
J gene: TRBJ1-5
CDR3 DNA: TGTGCCAGTAGTATGATGGCCCAGCCCCAGCATTTT
CDR3 protein: CASSMMAQPQHF

clone size: -
D gene: TRBD1
V gene: TRBV7-2
J gene: TRBJ2-7
CDR3 DNA: TGTGCCAGCAGTCCGGGACAGGGTCCCTACGAGCAGTACTTC
CDR3 protein: CASSPGQGPYEQYF

clone size: -
D gene: -
V gene: TRBV7-2
J gene: TRBJ2-7
CDR3 DNA: TGTGCCAGCAGCTTAGGGACGTCCGGGAAGGGCGAGCAGTACTTC
CDR3 protein: CASSLGTSGKGEQYF

clone size: -
D gene: -
V gene: TRBV6-5
J gene: TRBJ2-1
CDR3 DNA: TGTGCCAGCAGTTACTCTGAAGCGGGTTCCTACAATGAGCAGTTCTTC
CDR3 protein: CASSYSEAGSYNEQFF

clone size: -
D gene: -
V gene: TRBV4-3
J gene: TRBJ1-2
CDR3 DNA: TGCGCCAGCAGCCAAGATACAGCTCCTAACTATGGCTACACCTTC
CDR3 protein: CASSQDTAPNYGYTF

clone size: -
D gene: -
V gene: TRBV4-3
J gene: TRBJ1-1
CDR3 DNA: TGCGCCAGCAGCCAAGATCCAGGTTTGCACACTGAAGCTTTCTTT
CDR3 protein: CASSQDPGLHTEAFF

clone size: -
D gene: TRBD1
V gene: TRBV15
J gene: TRBJ1-2
CDR3 DNA: TGTGCCACCAGCAGAGATAGGACAGGGGGATTACGTGGCTACACCTTC
CDR3 protein: CATSRDRTGGLRGYTF

clone size: -
D gene: TRBD2
V gene: TRBV9
J gene: TRBJ2-3
CDR3 DNA: TGTGCCAGCAGCGTAGTGCCTAGCGGAGCAGATACGCAGTATTTT
CDR3 protein: CASSVVPSGADTQYF

clone size: -
D gene: -
V gene: TRBV6-5
J gene: TRBJ1-1
CDR3 DNA: TGTGCCAGCAGGGGAGGTGACAACACTGAAGCTTTCTTT
CDR3 protein: CASRGGDNTEAFF

clone size: -
D gene: -
V gene: TRBV4-1
J gene: TRBJ2-2
CDR3 DNA: TGCGCCAGCAGCCAAGACAGGGGCACGAACACCGGGGAGCTGTTTTTT
CDR3 protein: CASSQDRGTNTGELFF

clone size: -
D gene: TRBD2
V gene: TRBV19
J gene: TRBJ2-1
CDR3 DNA: TGTGCCAGTATGTTGCGGGAGGGCGCAGAGGCTGAGCAGTTCTTC
CDR3 protein: CASMLREGAEAEQFF

clone size: -
D gene: TRBD1
V gene: TRBV11-2
J gene: TRBJ1-2
CDR3 DNA: TGTGCCAGCAGCAATCGACAGGGCGGCTACACCTTC
CDR3 protein: CASSNRQGGYTF

clone size: -
D gene: -
V gene: TRBV7-9
J gene: TRBJ2-1
CDR3 DNA: TGTGCCAGCAGCTTTGGGCTAGCGAACAATGAGCAGTTCTTC
CDR3 protein: CASSFGLANNEQFF

clone size: -
D gene: -
V gene: TRBV2
J gene: TRBJ1-1
CDR3 DNA: TGTGCCAGCAGCCCTCTAGTGGGGGGCACTGAAGCTTTCTTT
CDR3 protein: CASSPLVGGTEAFF

clone size: -
D gene: -
V gene: TRBV19
J gene: TRBJ2-7
CDR3 DNA: TGTGCCAGTAGTATTAGTCGCCAGGGGGGACCCTACGAGCAGTACTTC
CDR3 protein: CASSISRQGGPYEQYF

clone size: -
D gene: TRBD1
V gene: TRBV5-5
J gene: TRBJ1-2
CDR3 DNA: TGTGCCAGCAGCATCTCCGGGACAGGGGATCTCTATGGCTACACCTTC
CDR3 protein: CASSISGTGDLYGYTF

clone size: once
D gene: -
V gene: TRBV13
J gene: TRBJ1-1
CDR3 DNA: TGTGCCAGCAGCTTAGGGGGCGTAGGCACTGAAGCTTTCTTT
CDR3 protein: CASSLGGVGTEAFF

clone size: -
D gene: -
V gene: TRBV19
J gene: TRBJ2-5
CDR3 DNA: TGTGCCAGTAGTATCATGCAGTCGATACAAGAGACCCAGTACTTC
CDR3 protein: CASSIMQSIQETQYF

clone size: few
D gene: -
V gene: TRBV7-6
J gene: TRBJ2-2
CDR3 DNA: TGTGCCAGCAGCCCGACAGCGAACACCGGGGAGCTGTTTTTT
CDR3 protein: CASSPTANTGELFF